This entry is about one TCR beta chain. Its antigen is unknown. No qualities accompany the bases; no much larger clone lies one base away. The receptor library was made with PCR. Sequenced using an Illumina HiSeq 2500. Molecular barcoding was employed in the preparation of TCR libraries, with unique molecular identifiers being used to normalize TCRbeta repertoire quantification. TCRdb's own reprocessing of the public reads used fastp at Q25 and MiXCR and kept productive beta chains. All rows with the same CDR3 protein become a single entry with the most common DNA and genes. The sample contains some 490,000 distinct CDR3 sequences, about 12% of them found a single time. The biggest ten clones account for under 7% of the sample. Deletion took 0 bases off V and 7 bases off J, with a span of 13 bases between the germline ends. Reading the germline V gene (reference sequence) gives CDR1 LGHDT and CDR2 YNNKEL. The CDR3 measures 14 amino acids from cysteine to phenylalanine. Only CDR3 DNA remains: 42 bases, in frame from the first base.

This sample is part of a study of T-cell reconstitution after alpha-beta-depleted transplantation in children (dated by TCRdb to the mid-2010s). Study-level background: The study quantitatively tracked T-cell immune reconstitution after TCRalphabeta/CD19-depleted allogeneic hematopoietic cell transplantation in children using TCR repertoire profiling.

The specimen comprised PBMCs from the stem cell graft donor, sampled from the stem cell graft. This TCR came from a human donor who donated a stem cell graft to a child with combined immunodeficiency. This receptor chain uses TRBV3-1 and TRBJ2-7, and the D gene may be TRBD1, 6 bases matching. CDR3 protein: CASSQDPDRSEQYF. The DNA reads TGTGCCAGCAGCCAAGATCCGGACAGATCAGAGCAGTACTTC.